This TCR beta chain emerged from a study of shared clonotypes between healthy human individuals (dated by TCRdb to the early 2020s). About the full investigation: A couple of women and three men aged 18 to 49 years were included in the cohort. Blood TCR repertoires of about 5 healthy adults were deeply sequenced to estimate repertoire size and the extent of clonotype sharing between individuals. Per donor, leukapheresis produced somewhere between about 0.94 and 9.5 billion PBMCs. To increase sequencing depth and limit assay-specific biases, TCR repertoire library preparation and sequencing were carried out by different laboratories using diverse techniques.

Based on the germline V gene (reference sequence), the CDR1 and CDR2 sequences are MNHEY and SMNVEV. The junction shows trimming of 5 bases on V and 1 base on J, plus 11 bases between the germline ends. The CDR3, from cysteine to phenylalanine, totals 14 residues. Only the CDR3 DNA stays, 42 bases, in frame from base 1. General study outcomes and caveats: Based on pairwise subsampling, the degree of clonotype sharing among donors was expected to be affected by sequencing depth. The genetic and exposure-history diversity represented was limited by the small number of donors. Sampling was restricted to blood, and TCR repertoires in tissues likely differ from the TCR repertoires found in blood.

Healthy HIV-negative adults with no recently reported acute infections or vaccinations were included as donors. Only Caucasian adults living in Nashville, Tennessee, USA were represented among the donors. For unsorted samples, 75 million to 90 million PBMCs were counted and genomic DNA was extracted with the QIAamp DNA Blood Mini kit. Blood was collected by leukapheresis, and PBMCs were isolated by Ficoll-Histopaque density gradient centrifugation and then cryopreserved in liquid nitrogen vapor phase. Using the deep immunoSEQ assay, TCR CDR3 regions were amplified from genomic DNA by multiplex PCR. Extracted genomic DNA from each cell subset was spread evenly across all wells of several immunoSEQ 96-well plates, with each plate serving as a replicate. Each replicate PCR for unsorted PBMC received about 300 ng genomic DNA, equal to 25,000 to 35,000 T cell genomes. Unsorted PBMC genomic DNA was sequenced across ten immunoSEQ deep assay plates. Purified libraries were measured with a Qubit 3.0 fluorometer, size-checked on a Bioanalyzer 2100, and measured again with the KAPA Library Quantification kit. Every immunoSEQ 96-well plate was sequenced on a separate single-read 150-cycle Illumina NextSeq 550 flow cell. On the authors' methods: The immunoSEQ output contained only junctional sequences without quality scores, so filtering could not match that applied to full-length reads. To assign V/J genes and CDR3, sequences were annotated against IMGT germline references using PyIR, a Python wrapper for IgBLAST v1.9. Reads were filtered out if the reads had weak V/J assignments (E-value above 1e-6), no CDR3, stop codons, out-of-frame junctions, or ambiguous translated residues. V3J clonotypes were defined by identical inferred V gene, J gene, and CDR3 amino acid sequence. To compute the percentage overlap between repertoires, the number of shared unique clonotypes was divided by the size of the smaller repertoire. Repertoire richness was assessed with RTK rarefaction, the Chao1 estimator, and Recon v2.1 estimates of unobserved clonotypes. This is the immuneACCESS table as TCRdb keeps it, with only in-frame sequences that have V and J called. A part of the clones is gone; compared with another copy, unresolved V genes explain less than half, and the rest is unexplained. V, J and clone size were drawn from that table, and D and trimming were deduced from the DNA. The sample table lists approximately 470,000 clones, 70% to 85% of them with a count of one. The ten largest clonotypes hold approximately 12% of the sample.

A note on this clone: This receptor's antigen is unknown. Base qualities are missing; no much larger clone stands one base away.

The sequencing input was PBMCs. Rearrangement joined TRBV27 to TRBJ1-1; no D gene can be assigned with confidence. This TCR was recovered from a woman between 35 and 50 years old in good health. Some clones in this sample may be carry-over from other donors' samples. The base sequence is TGTGCCAGCAGTCTGAACACTCAGAACACTGAAGCTTTCTTT. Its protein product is CASSLNTQNTEAFF.